One T cell receptor beta chain is described in this entry. The antigen it binds to is not known. Within one base of it there is no much larger clone, and no base qualities were kept. Each donor gave one peripheral blood draw, averaging roughly 0.11 L, which was collected into heparinised tubes. A BD FACSAria II and a panel including CD45RO, CCR7, CD25, CD127, CD95 and CD27 were used to sort naive, central memory, regulatory and stem cell-like memory CD4+ T cells. Every sorted population had a purity above 95%. PBMCs were separated immediately by Lymphoprep density gradient centrifugation and were stained directly, without being cultured. So that batch effects would be minimized, each experiment stained and sorted samples in pairs, pairing one healthy donor with one patient. This specimen comes from a study of beta chain features in type 1 diabetes listed by TCRdb under 2018. Regarding the complete study: Mean age, gender distribution, total cell number and subset yield were not different between patients and healthy donors. A total of some 110 million sorted cells were examined across all samples, and the number of cells per subset was strongly correlated with RNA yield. In the study, TCRB repertoires of sorted circulating CD4+ T cell subsets from recently diagnosed type 1 diabetes patients were compared with those of matched healthy donors. Regulatory and stem cell-like memory subsets were obtained from only 8 patients and about 8 healthy donors, while naive and central memory subsets were obtained from all 30 or so donors.

According to the germline V gene, CDR1 reads SNHLY and CDR2 reads FYNNEI. The CDR3 runs 17 amino acids, cysteine and phenylalanine included. Only the CDR3 part of the read is kept: 51 bases, read in frame from the first base. The germline V and J ends show losses of 5 bases and 0 bases respectively, and no gene match explains 8 bases of the junction. All of the isolated RNA was reverse transcribed with the High Capacity cDNA Reverse Transcription Kit, so expressed TCRB transcripts were sequenced. Deep immunoSEQ sequencing was performed on naive, central memory and regulatory T cell samples, with an average of around 3.4 million total reads per sample. Sorted cells were lysed in RLT buffer and RNA was extracted with DNase-treated RNeasy Micro or Mini kits, depending on cell number. To prevent cross-contamination, each cell subset was processed individually, whereas patient and healthy donor samples were processed jointly. The immunoSEQ multiplex PCR was used to amplify TCRB sequences from cDNA, yielding 87-bp fragments that span the CDR3 region. Sequencing of the amplicons was performed on the Illumina HiSeq platform. Regarding the original processing steps: PCR bias was corrected computationally using synthetic template baselines, and reads within Hamming distance 2 were collapsed, with unmergeable singletons discarded. Reads were aligned against IMGT so that V, D and J genes, CDR3 length and insertions or deletions at six rearrangement sites could be assigned. Within each subset, clonotype counts were normalized to sorted cell number, after which true diversity and Gini coefficients were computed with the tcR R package. The overlap coefficient, calculated on TCRB nucleotide sequences, was used to measure repertoire sharing. Not all clones reach the TCRdb copy of this immuneACCESS table, which keeps in-frame sequences only. Checked studies attribute under half of the gap to unresolved V genes and leave the rest unexplained. The D gene and trimming were derived from the DNA, and the V and J assignments and clone size from that table. The sample yields tens of thousands of clones; 65% to 70% were counted once. In total, the top ten clones hold approximately 1.7% of the sample.

Beyond this particular receptor, the publication reports: At VDJ recombination sites, patients with type 1 diabetes made fewer insertions and deleted more nucleotides, a pattern implying thymic rearrangement abnormalities. Naive, central memory and regulatory TCRB repertoires appeared to be more similar among patients than among healthy donors. Shorter templates might have been favored by PCR, but patient and control samples were amplified and corrected together, so both groups would have been affected equally by any skew. Because cDNA was sequenced instead of genomic DNA, highly expressing activated cells could be over-represented, though the groups showed no difference in activation or CD3 levels. In all four CD4+ subsets, TCRB CDR3 length was moderately but significantly shorter in type 1 diabetes patients. HLA sub-analyses involved small numbers of individuals, so any influence of HLA type on TCRB rearrangement remained unresolved.

Sequenced: Tregs from blood. The sample's cell subset or site label is to be understood as: regulatory CD4+ T cells. The V and J segments used are TRBV2 and TRBJ2-3, and 10 bases in between align with TRBD2. This TCR derives from a man aged 30 to 39 with type 1 diabetes. Some clones in this sample may be carry-over from other donors' samples. The CDR3 here reads CASSLFSGGISTDTQYF. The DNA reads as follows: TGTGCCAGCAGTTTATTTAGCGGGGGGATAAGCACAGATACGCAGTATTTT.